This T cell receptor (beta chain) was sequenced in a study of regulatory T cells in long-lasting Graves disease. Findings and limits, study-wide: The number of shared public clonotypes was higher in persistent patients (fewer than 3,000) than new patients (more than 850). When disease was persistent, TRBV28, TRBJ1-2 and TRBJ2-5 were the favored segments.

TCR beta libraries were built with iRepertoire HTBI primers and Arm-PCR of CDR3 regions. As originally analysed: From all samples, identification returned roughly 15 TRBJ and approximately 67 TRBV segments. TCRdb reanalysed the multiplex PCR reads using MiXCR and keeps one entry per CDR3 protein. The V and J calls and clone size come from TCRdb's table, not from the authors' own analysis. Of roughly 400,000 distinct CDR3 sequences in the sample, more than 20% are singletons; the top ten hold around 20%. Time point: persistent/refractory GD, antithyroid drugs over 5 years with positive TRAb. Making the TCR library involved RNA that had been extracted from PBMCs. EDTA tubes were used for drawing approximately 8.4 milliliters of peripheral blood. The germline CDR1 and CDR2 sequences are MDHEN and SYDVKM. V was trimmed by 4 bases and J by 5 bases, leaving 11 bases between them. This CDR3 has 14 residues.

This clonotype has at least ten counts. The antigen remains undetermined. This clonotype was obtained from a female donor with Graves disease. The sample consisted of peripheral blood mononuclear cells (PBMCs), taken when the disease was refractory, from a patient treated with antithyroid drugs. The rearrangement joins TRBV28 to TRBJ1-4, with a tentative D call TRBD1 (5 bases). CDR3 in amino acids: CASSSMGPNEKLFF. The DNA for the CDR3 is TGTGCCAGCAGTTCAATGGGGCCAAATGAAAAACTGTTTTTT.